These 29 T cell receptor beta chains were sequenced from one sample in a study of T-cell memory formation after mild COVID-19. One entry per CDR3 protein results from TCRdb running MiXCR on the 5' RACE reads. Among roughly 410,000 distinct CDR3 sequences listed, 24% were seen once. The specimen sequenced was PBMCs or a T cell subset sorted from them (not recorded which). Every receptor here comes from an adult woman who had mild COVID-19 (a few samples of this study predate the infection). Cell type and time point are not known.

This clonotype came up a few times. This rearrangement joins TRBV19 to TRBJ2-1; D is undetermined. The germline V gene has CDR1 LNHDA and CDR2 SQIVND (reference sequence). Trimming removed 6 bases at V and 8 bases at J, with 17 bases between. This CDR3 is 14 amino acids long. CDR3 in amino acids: CASSLIGIAHEQFF. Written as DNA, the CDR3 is TGTGCCAGTAGCTTGATCGGAATAGCCCATGAGCAGTTCTTC.

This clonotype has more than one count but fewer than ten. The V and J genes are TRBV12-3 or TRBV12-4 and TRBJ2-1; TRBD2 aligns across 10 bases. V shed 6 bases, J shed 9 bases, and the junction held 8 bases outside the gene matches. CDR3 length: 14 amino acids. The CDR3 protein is CASSPGLAIIEQFF. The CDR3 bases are TGTGCCAGCAGCCCGGGACTAGCGATTATTGAGCAGTTCTTC.

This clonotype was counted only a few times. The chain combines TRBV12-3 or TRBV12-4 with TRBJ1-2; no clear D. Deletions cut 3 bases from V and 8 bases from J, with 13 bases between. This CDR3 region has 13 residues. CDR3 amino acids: CASSLERAIGYTF. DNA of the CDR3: TGTGCCAGCAGTTTGGAGCGGGCTATCGGCTACACCTTC.

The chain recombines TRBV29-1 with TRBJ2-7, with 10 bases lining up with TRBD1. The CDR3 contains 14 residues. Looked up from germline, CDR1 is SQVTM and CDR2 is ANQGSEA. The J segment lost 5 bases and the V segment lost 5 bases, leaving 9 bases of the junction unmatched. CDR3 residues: CSVTPGTGVDEQYF. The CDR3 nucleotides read TGCAGCGTTACTCCCGGGACAGGGGTCGACGAGCAGTACTTC.

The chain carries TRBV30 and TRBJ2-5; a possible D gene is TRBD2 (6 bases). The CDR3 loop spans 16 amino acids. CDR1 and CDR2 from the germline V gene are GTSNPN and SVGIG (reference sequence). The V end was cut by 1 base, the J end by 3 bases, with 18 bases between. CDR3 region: CAWSAFGAGIKETQYF. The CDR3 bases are TGTGCCTGGAGTGCTTTTGGGGCGGGGATAAAAGAGACCCAGTACTTC.

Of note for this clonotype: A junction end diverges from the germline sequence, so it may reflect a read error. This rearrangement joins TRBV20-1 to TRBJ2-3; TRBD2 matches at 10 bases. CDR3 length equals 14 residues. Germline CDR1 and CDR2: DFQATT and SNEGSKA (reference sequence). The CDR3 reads CSARAGGSTDTQYF. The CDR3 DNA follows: TGCAGTGCCAGAGCGGGAGGGAGCACAGATACGCAGTATTTT.

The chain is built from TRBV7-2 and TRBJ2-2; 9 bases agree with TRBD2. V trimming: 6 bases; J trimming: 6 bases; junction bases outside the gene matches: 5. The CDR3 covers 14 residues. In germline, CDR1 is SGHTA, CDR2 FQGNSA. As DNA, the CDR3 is TGTGCCAGCAGACTTAGCGGGGGAGCCGGGGAGCTGTTTTTT. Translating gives CASRLSGGAGELFF.

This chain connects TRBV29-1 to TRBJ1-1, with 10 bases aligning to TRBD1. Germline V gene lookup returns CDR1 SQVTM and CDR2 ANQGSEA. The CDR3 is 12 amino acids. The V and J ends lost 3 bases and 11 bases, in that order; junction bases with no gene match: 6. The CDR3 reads CSVDQDRGKAFF. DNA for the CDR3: TGCAGCGTTGACCAGGACAGGGGGAAGGCTTTCTTT.

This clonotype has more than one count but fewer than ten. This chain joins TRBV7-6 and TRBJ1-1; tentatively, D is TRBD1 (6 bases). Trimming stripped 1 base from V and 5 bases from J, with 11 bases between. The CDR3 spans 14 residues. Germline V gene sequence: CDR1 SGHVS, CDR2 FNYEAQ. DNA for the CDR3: TGTGCCAGCAGCTTAGGAGAAGGGGGGACTGAAGCTTTCTTT. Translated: CASSLGEGGTEAFF.

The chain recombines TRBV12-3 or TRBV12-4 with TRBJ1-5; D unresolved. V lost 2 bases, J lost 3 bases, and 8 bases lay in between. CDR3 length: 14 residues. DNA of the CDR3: TGTGCCAGCAGTTTAAGGCGGATCAATCAGCCCCAGCATTTT. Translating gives CASSLRRINQPQHF.

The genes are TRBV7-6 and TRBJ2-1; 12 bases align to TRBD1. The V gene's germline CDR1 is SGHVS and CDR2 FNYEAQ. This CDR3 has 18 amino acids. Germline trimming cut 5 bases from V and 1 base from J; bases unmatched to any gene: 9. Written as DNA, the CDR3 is TGTGCCAGCAGCCCTGGGACAGGGGGCTTCCCTTCCTACAATGAGCAGTTCTTC. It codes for CASSPGTGGFPSYNEQFF. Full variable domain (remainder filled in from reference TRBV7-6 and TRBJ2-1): GAGVSQSPRYKVTKRGQDVALRCDPISGHVSLYWYRQALGQGPEFLTYFNYEAQQDKSGLPNDRFSAERPEGSISTLTIQRTEQRDSAMYRCASSPGTGGFPSYNEQFFGPGTRLTVL.

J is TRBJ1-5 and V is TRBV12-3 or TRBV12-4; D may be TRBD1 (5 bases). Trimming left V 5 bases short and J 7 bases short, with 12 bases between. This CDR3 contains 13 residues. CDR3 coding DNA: TGTGCCAGCAGTGAGACAGCTTTGCAGCCCCAGCATTTT. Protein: CASSETALQPQHF.

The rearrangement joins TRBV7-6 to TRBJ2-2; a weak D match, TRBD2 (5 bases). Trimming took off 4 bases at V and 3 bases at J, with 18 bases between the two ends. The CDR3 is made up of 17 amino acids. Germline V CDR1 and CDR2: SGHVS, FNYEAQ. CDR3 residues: CASSSDEGRRYTGELFF. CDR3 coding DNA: TGTGCCAGCAGCTCTGACGAGGGCAGGAGATACACCGGGGAGCTGTTTTTT.

The CDR3 here is CASSQAVVGGPNEQYF. CDR3 DNA sequence: TGCGCCAGCAGCCAAGCCGTCGTGGGAGGGCCGAACGAGCAGTACTTC. The rearrangement links TRBV4-3 to TRBJ2-7; 7 bases align to TRBD2. The CDR3 loop spans 16 amino acids. The germline CDR1 and CDR2 sequences are LGHNA and YSLEER. V lost 1 base to trimming and J lost 5 bases; unmatched junction nucleotides: 11.

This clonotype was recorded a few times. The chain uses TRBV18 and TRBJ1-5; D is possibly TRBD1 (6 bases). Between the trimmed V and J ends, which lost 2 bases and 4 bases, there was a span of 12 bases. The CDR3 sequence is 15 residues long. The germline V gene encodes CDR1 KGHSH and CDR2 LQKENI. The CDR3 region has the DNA TGTGCCAGCTCACCAATGCCAGGGGAAAATCAGCCCCAGCATTTT. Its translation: CASSPMPGENQPQHF.

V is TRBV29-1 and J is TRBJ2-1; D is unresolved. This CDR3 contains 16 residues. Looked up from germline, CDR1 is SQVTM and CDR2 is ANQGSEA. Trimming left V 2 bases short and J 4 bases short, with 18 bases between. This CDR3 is CSVESQAMGYYNEQFF. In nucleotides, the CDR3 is TGCAGCGTTGAATCCCAGGCGATGGGTTATTACAATGAGCAGTTCTTC.

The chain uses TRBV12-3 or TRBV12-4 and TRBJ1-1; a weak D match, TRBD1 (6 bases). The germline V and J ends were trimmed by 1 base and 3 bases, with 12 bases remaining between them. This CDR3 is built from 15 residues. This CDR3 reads CASSLGGARYTEAFF. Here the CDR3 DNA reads TGTGCCAGCAGTTTAGGGGGGGCAAGGTACACTGAAGCTTTCTTT.

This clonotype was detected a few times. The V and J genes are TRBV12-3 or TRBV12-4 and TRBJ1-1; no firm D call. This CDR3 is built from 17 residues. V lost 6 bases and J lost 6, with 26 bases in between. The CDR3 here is CASSPPTGRNKGSEAFF. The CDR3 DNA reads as TGTGCCAGCAGCCCACCAACTGGGAGGAATAAAGGTTCTGAAGCTTTCTTT.

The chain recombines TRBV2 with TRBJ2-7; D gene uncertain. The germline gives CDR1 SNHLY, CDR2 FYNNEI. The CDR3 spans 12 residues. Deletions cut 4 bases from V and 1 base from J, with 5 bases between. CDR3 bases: TGTGCCAGCAGTGCGGTTTCCTACGAGCAGTACTTC. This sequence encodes CASSAVSYEQYF.

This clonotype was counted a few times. CDR3 nucleotides: TGTGCCAGCAGCCAATCCCCCTTGGCCGACGAGCAGTACTTC. Protein: CASSQSPLADEQYF. The V gene is TRBV3-1, the J gene TRBJ2-7; D remains ambiguous. V dropped 2 bases and J dropped 5 bases, with 13 bases sitting between them. The length of the CDR3 is 14 residues. The germline V gene has CDR1 LGHDT and CDR2 YNNKEL (reference sequence).

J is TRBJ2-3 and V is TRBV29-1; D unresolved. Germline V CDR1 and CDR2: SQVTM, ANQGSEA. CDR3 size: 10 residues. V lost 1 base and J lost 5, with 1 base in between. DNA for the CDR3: TGCAGCGTTGAAGTAGATACGCAGTATTTT. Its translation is CSVEVDTQYF.

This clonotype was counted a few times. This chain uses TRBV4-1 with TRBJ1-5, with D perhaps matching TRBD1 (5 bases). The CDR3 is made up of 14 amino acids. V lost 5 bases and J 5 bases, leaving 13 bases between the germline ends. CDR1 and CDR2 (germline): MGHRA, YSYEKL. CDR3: CASSIRGGDQPQHF. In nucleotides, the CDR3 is TGCGCCAGCAGCATTAGGGGTGGTGATCAGCCCCAGCATTTT.

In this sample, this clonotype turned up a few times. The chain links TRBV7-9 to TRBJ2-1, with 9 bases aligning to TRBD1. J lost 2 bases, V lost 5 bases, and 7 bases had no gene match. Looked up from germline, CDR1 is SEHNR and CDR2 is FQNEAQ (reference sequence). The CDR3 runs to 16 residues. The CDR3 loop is CASSVGRTGAYNEQFF. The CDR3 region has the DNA TGTGCCAGCAGCGTAGGACGGACAGGGGCCTACAATGAGCAGTTCTTC.

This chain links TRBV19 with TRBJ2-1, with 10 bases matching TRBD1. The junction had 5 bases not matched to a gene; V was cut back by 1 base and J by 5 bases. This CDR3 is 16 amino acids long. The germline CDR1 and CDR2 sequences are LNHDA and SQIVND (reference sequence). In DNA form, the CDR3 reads TGTGCCAGTAGTATAGGGGACAGGGGCGTCCACAATGAGCAGTTCTTC. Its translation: CASSIGDRGVHNEQFF.

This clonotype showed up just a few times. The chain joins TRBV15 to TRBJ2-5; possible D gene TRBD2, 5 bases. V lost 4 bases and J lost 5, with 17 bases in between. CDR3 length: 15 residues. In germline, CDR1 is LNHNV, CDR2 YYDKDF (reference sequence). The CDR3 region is CATSTKDWYFETQYF. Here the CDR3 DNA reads TGTGCCACCAGCACGAAGGACTGGTACTTTGAGACCCAGTACTTC. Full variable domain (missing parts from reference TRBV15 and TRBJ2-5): DAMVIQNPRYQVTQFGKPVTLSCSQTLNHNVMYWYQQKSSQAPKLLFHYYDKDFNNEADTPDNFQSRRPNTSFCFLDIRSPGLGDTAMYLCATSTKDWYFETQYFGPGTRLLVL.

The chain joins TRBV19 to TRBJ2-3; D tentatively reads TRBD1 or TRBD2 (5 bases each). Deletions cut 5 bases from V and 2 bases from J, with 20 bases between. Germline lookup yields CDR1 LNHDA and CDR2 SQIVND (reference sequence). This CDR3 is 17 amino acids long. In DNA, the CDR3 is TGTGCCAGTAGTCCCCGGGACGTGGTTGACCCCACAGATACGCAGTATTTT. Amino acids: CASSPRDVVDPTDTQYF.

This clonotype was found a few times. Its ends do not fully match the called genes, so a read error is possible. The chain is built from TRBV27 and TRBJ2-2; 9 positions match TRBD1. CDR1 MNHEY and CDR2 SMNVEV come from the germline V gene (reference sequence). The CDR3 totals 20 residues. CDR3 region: CASSPWTGAVAGANTRELFF. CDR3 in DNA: TGTGCCAGCTCACCCTGGACAGGGGCAGTGGCGGGAGCTAACACCCGGGAGCTGTTTTTT.

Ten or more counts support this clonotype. The CDR3 DNA reads TGTGCCAGCAGTTTCACTGGGGACGGGGCGGATACGCAGTATTTT. Encoded protein: CASSFTGDGADTQYF. The J gene is TRBJ2-3, the V gene TRBV6-5, with D possibly being TRBD1 or TRBD2 (5 bases each). Germline V gene lookup returns CDR1 MNHEY and CDR2 SVGAGI. V was trimmed by 4 bases and J by 6 bases, leaving 17 bases between them. This CDR3 has 15 residues.

The CDR3 loop reads CASSSGWDRDQPQHF. The CDR3 DNA follows: TGTGCCAGCAGTTCTGGTTGGGACAGGGACCAGCCCCAGCATTTT. This rearrangement joins TRBV12-3 or TRBV12-4 to TRBJ1-5; 9 bases match TRBD1. The J segment lost 7 bases and the V segment lost 4 bases, leaving 8 bases of the junction unmatched. The CDR3 loop spans 15 amino acids.